Presented here are 9 T cell receptor beta chains from one specimen sequenced in a study of Graves' ophthalmopathy and Graves' hyperthyroidism listed by TCRdb under 2018. The reads were generated on an Illumina HiSeq 2000. For repertoire sequencing, TCR beta CDR3 regions were amplified from RNA transcripts. The first round of RT-PCR was done with HTBI primers and the Qiagen OneStep RT-PCR kit, and was followed by a second round of multiplex PCR, then size selection and purification. TCRdb redid the processing of the public reads, applying fastp at Q25 and MiXCR, and retained in-frame beta chains. CDR3 protein duplicates are merged, each entry listing the most common genes and DNA. The sample records about 700,000 distinct CDR3 sequences, around 40% of which are singletons. The ten largest clonotypes hold about 40% of the sample. The sequencing input was peripheral blood. The origin of the receptors is an adult man with Graves' ophthalmopathy.

The chain couples TRBV15 to TRBJ2-5; D is unresolved. This CDR3 comprises 12 residues. The ends were cut back, 6 bases at V and 5 bases at J, with 10 bases in the middle. Germline-derived CDR1 and CDR2 are LNHNV and YYDKDF (reference sequence). This CDR3 is CATRRSTETQYF. CDR3 coding DNA: TGTGCCACCAGAAGGAGTACGGAGACCCAGTACTTC.

The genes are TRBV24-1 and TRBJ1-5; TRBD1 matches 9 bases. Germline V gives CDR1 KGHDR, CDR2 SFDVKD. J was trimmed by 5 bases and V by 4 bases; bases with no gene match: 8. The CDR3 is made up of 16 amino acids. The CDR3 region has the DNA TGTGCCACCAGTGACCCAGGGACAGGGACTCATCAGCCCCAGCATTTT. This gives the protein CATSDPGTGTHQPQHF.

This clonotype appeared many times. The chain links TRBV7-9 to TRBJ1-2; 9 nucleotides align to TRBD1. The CDR3 consists of 15 residues. Germline V gene data show CDR1 as SEHNR and CDR2 as FQNEAQ (reference sequence). J gave up 2 bases and V 4 bases, and 5 bases lay outside the gene matches. This CDR3 reads CASSSGQGDNYGYTF. DNA for the CDR3: TGTGCCAGCAGCTCGGGACAGGGTGACAACTATGGCTACACCTTC.

The V gene is TRBV4-2, the J gene TRBJ1-4, with D maybe TRBD1 (5 bases). The V gene lost 2 bases and the J gene lost 2 bases, with 9 bases spanning the gap. This CDR3 has 15 residues. CDR1 is LGHNA, CDR2 YNFKEQ, per germline. The DNA of the CDR3 is TGTGCCAGCAGCCAAAGCGCAGGGACTAATGAAAAACTGTTTTTT. Translated: CASSQSAGTNEKLFF.

This clonotype appeared many times. V and J are TRBV15 and TRBJ2-5; D might be TRBD1 (5 bases). CDR3 length equals 14 residues. CDR1 LNHNV and CDR2 YYDKDF come from the germline V gene (reference sequence). V was shortened by 0 bases and J by 9 bases, with 14 bases between the two germline ends. Written as DNA, the CDR3 is TGTGCCACCAGCAGAGATCTACAGGAAAAGGCCCAGTACTTC. The encoded protein is CATSRDLQEKAQYF.

A word on this clonotype: A much bigger clone sits one base away, suggesting this may be a read error. The chain is built from TRBV29-1 and TRBJ1-2, with unresolved D. The V and J ends lost 0 bases and 0 bases respectively, with 14 bases between them. Germline CDR1 SQVTM, CDR2 ANQGSEA. The CDR3 consists of 16 residues. CDR3 loop: CSVEDGSASTNYGYTF. CDR3 nucleotides: TGCAGCGTTGAAGATGGGTCCGCTTCAACTAACTATGGCTACACCTTC.

This clonotype was observed many times. The chain employs TRBV9 and TRBJ1-2, with 8 bases lining up with TRBD1. The CDR3 consists of 14 residues. In germline, CDR1 is SGDLS, CDR2 YYNGEE. The J segment lost 2 bases and the V segment lost 4 bases, leaving 4 bases of the junction unmatched. The CDR3 region is CASSSRTGNYGYTF. CDR3 sequence (DNA): TGTGCCAGCAGCTCCCGGACAGGGAACTATGGCTACACCTTC.

This clonotype was observed at least ten times. J is TRBJ1-1 and V is TRBV29-1, with no clear D. Germline V CDR1 and CDR2: SQVTM, ANQGSEA. The CDR3 runs 13 residues. The ends were cut back, 6 bases at V and 0 bases at J, with 11 bases in the middle. As DNA, the CDR3 is TGCAGCGTGGGTGAGGCCCTGAACACTGAAGCTTTCTTT. Translation: CSVGEALNTEAFF.

This clonotype was seen at least ten times. The V gene is TRBV29-1, the J gene TRBJ1-6; 9 nucleotides line up with TRBD1. V shed 4 bases, J shed 7 bases, and the junction held 2 bases outside the gene matches. This CDR3 region has 13 residues. Germline lookup yields CDR1 SQVTM and CDR2 ANQGSEA. The DNA for the CDR3 is TGCAGCGTTGCAGGACAGGGGAATTCACCCCTCCACTTT. Translating it yields CSVAGQGNSPLHF.